The rows below give T cell receptor beta chains drawn from one sample of a study of OX40 agonist ivuxolimab in advanced cancers. TCRdb's table, derived via immunoSEQ multiplex PCR, lists solely in-frame clones and lacks some. The sample includes some 8,000 clones, around 75% seen only once; the top ten take about 16%. This material consisted of CD4+ or CD8+ T cells sorted from blood, taken in a trial of the OX40 agonist ivuxolimab. The origin of the receptors is an adult with an advanced solid tumor such as melanoma, head and neck, liver or kidney cancer. The CDR3 runs from the conserved cysteine through the conserved F or W. A D gene is named only where the DNA matches it firmly. Some rows mark clone size as missing; the rest say once, few, many or name a class of expanded clone.

cdr3_nt: TGTGCCAGCAGCCCAACGAGGGGAGAGACCCAGTACTTC; cdr3_aa: CASSPTRGETQYF; clone_size: NA; v_call: TRBV9; d_call: NA; j_call: TRBJ2-5
cdr3_nt: TGTGCCAGTAGTGGGGCAAGGAACACTGAAGCTTTCTTT; cdr3_aa: CASSGARNTEAFF; clone_size: NA; v_call: TRBV19; d_call: NA; j_call: TRBJ1-1
cdr3_nt: TGTGCCAGCAGCTTGAGGGACAGGGGAAATGAAAAACTGTTTTTT; cdr3_aa: CASSLRDRGNEKLFF; clone_size: NA; v_call: TRBV7-9; d_call: TRBD1; j_call: TRBJ1-4
cdr3_nt: TGCGCCAGCAGCCAAGAGCCACTGACGCACACTGAAGCTTTCTTT; cdr3_aa: CASSQEPLTHTEAFF; clone_size: NA; v_call: TRBV4-1; d_call: NA; j_call: TRBJ1-1
cdr3_nt: TGCGCCAGCAGTGCCGGGGGGGGGCTGCAAGAGACCCAGTACTTC; cdr3_aa: CASSAGGGLQETQYF; clone_size: NA; v_call: TRBV10-2; d_call: TRBD2; j_call: TRBJ2-5
cdr3_nt: TGTGCCAGTATGTCGGGGAACTCCTACAATGAGCAGTTCTTC; cdr3_aa: CASMSGNSYNEQFF; clone_size: NA; v_call: TRBV19; d_call: NA; j_call: TRBJ2-1
cdr3_nt: TGTGCCAGCACCCCCCGTCAGATCCCGAACACTGAAGCTTTCTTT; cdr3_aa: CASTPRQIPNTEAFF; clone_size: NA; v_call: TRBV2; d_call: NA; j_call: TRBJ1-1
cdr3_nt: TGTGCCAGCAGTGAAGTAAGGTCCAACTATGGCTACACCTTC; cdr3_aa: CASSEVRSNYGYTF; clone_size: large; v_call: TRBV2; d_call: NA; j_call: TRBJ1-2
cdr3_nt: TGTGCCAGCAGGAAGACGGTCTCTGGGGCCAACGTCCTGACTTTC; cdr3_aa: CASRKTVSGANVLTF; clone_size: few; v_call: TRBV6-6; d_call: NA; j_call: TRBJ2-6
cdr3_nt: TGCGCCAGCAGCTTGCAGGGGGAGACCCAGTACTTC; cdr3_aa: CASSLQGETQYF; clone_size: NA; v_call: TRBV5-1; d_call: NA; j_call: TRBJ2-5
cdr3_nt: TGCGCCAGCACCCTCAGACTCCCCAGCTCTGGAAACACCATATATTTT; cdr3_aa: CASTLRLPSSGNTIYF; clone_size: NA; v_call: TRBV23-1; d_call: NA; j_call: TRBJ1-3
cdr3_nt: TGTGCCAGTAGTATACCATCCAGGGGACTCGGACAGCCCCAGCATTTT; cdr3_aa: CASSIPSRGLGQPQHF; clone_size: few; v_call: TRBV19; d_call: NA; j_call: TRBJ1-5
cdr3_nt: TGTGCCACCAGCAGAGATCTCAGTTACACCGGGGAGCTGTTTTTT; cdr3_aa: CATSRDLSYTGELFF; clone_size: NA; v_call: TRBV15; d_call: NA; j_call: TRBJ2-2
cdr3_nt: TGTGCCAGCATTCAAGTGTTCAGGGCTGAGAACGAGCAGTACTTC; cdr3_aa: CASIQVFRAENEQYF; clone_size: NA; v_call: TRBV28; d_call: NA; j_call: TRBJ2-7
cdr3_nt: TGTGCCAGCAGCTTAGGGGGGGATGGGGCTTTCTTT; cdr3_aa: CASSLGGDGAFF; clone_size: NA; v_call: TRBV7-9; d_call: NA; j_call: TRBJ1-1
cdr3_nt: TGTGCCAGCAGTGACTCGTCCGAAGGCACTGAAGCTTTCTTT; cdr3_aa: CASSDSSEGTEAFF; clone_size: NA; v_call: TRBV6-4; d_call: NA; j_call: TRBJ1-1
cdr3_nt: TGTGCCAGCAGCCTGGACGGCCATGGGGGAAGGGACGAAAGTACACCCCTCCACTTT; cdr3_aa: CASSLDGHGGRDESTPLHF; clone_size: NA; v_call: TRBV5-8; d_call: NA; j_call: TRBJ1-6
cdr3_nt: TGTGCCAGCAGCTCAGGCCCCAACACTGAAGCTTTCTTT; cdr3_aa: CASSSGPNTEAFF; clone_size: few; v_call: TRBV7-2; d_call: NA; j_call: TRBJ1-1
cdr3_nt: TGTGCCAGCAGCGGGAGCGGGGGGTGGGATACGCAGTATTTT; cdr3_aa: CASSGSGGWDTQYF; clone_size: NA; v_call: TRBV9; d_call: TRBD2; j_call: TRBJ2-3
cdr3_nt: TGTGCCAGTAGTATGGGCAGGGGGCAGGACGAGCAGTACTTC; cdr3_aa: CASSMGRGQDEQYF; clone_size: NA; v_call: TRBV19; d_call: TRBD1; j_call: TRBJ2-7
cdr3_nt: TGTGCCAGCAGTTACTCGATTGGGACAGGGGGAGAGACCCAGTACTTC; cdr3_aa: CASSYSIGTGGETQYF; clone_size: few; v_call: TRBV6-5; d_call: TRBD1; j_call: TRBJ2-5
cdr3_nt: TGTGCCAGCAGTTTATGGGGGGGGTCCTACAATGAGCAGTTCTTC; cdr3_aa: CASSLWGGSYNEQFF; clone_size: NA; v_call: TRBV27; d_call: TRBD2; j_call: TRBJ2-1
cdr3_nt: TGCAGTGCTAGCGAGAACACTGAAGCTTTCTTT; cdr3_aa: CSASENTEAFF; clone_size: NA; v_call: TRBV20-1; d_call: NA; j_call: TRBJ1-1
cdr3_nt: TGTGCCAGCAGTGAAGCTACGACCCAGTACTTC; cdr3_aa: CASSEATTQYF; clone_size: few; v_call: TRBV6-1; d_call: NA; j_call: TRBJ2-5
cdr3_nt: TGCGCCAGCAGCCCTGGAGCCACTGAAGCTTTCTTT; cdr3_aa: CASSPGATEAFF; clone_size: NA; v_call: TRBV4-1; d_call: NA; j_call: TRBJ1-1
cdr3_nt: TGTGCCAGCAGTGTTGCAGGGGGGGACACTGAAGCTTTCTTT; cdr3_aa: CASSVAGGDTEAFF; clone_size: few; v_call: TRBV6-4; d_call: TRBD1; j_call: TRBJ1-1
cdr3_nt: TGTGCCACCAGGCGGCAGAACTTCTATGGCTACACCTTC; cdr3_aa: CATRRQNFYGYTF; clone_size: NA; v_call: TRBV6-5; d_call: NA; j_call: TRBJ1-2
cdr3_nt: TGTGCCAGCACCTCTGGAGGGGGTGGCTACACCTTC; cdr3_aa: CASTSGGGGYTF; clone_size: NA; v_call: TRBV7-3; d_call: NA; j_call: TRBJ1-2
cdr3_nt: TGTGCCACCAGAGAGACAGGGGACCAAGAGACCCAGTACTTC; cdr3_aa: CATRETGDQETQYF; clone_size: NA; v_call: TRBV15; d_call: TRBD1; j_call: TRBJ2-5
cdr3_nt: TGTGCCAGCAGCCGAAGACTACAGACAGGGGGAATCTATAATTCACCCCTCCACTTT; cdr3_aa: CASSRRLQTGGIYNSPLHF; clone_size: NA; v_call: TRBV21-1; d_call: NA; j_call: TRBJ1-6
cdr3_nt: TGTGCCATATTGGCAGGCGGCGAATTTTCACCCCTCCACTTT; cdr3_aa: CAILAGGEFSPLHF; clone_size: NA; v_call: TRBV6-5; d_call: NA; j_call: TRBJ1-6
cdr3_nt: TGTGCCAGCAGCTCCCCGGGTTCCAGCGGATACAATGAGCAGTTCTTC; cdr3_aa: CASSSPGSSGYNEQFF; clone_size: NA; v_call: TRBV7-3; d_call: NA; j_call: TRBJ2-1
cdr3_nt: TGTGCCAGCAGTTACTCCAGCCTCTATGGCTACACCTTC; cdr3_aa: CASSYSSLYGYTF; clone_size: NA; v_call: TRBV6-5; d_call: NA; j_call: TRBJ1-2
cdr3_nt: TGTGCCAGCAGCTTAACGGGGGGCGAGTACAATGAGCAGTTCTTC; cdr3_aa: CASSLTGGEYNEQFF; clone_size: NA; v_call: TRBV7-3; d_call: NA; j_call: TRBJ2-1
cdr3_nt: TGCGCCAGCAGTGCCGGGCTTAATGAAAAACTGTTTTTT; cdr3_aa: CASSAGLNEKLFF; clone_size: NA; v_call: TRBV10-2; d_call: NA; j_call: TRBJ1-4
cdr3_nt: TGTGCCAGCAGTGAAGTACCGGGGACCTACAATGAGCAGTTCTTC; cdr3_aa: CASSEVPGTYNEQFF; clone_size: NA; v_call: TRBV6-1; d_call: NA; j_call: TRBJ2-1
cdr3_nt: TGTGCCAGCAGCCCCCGGGGCGGGGGGGCCTCAAATGAGCAGTTCTTC; cdr3_aa: CASSPRGGGASNEQFF; clone_size: NA; v_call: TRBV9; d_call: TRBD2; j_call: TRBJ2-1
cdr3_nt: TGTGCCAGCAGCCCCCGGGACAGGGGGGGGGACACTGAAGCTTTCTTT; cdr3_aa: CASSPRDRGGDTEAFF; clone_size: NA; v_call: TRBV5-4; d_call: TRBD1; j_call: TRBJ1-1
cdr3_nt: TGTGCCAGCTCCATAGCGGGGGGGCAAAGTGAGCAGTTCTTC; cdr3_aa: CASSIAGGQSEQFF; clone_size: medium-sized; v_call: TRBV6-1; d_call: TRBD2; j_call: TRBJ2-1
cdr3_nt: TGTGCCAGCAGTGAGCCGGGGCTAACCTCCAATTCACCCCTCCACTTT; cdr3_aa: CASSEPGLTSNSPLHF; clone_size: NA; v_call: TRBV25-1; d_call: NA; j_call: TRBJ1-6
cdr3_nt: TGTGCCAGTCAGCGGGGGGGACCCGGGGAGCTGTTTTTT; cdr3_aa: CASQRGGPGELFF; clone_size: once; v_call: TRBV9; d_call: TRBD2; j_call: TRBJ2-2
cdr3_nt: TGTGCCAGCAGTGAATCTGGGGTAACTAACACTGAAGCTTTCTTT; cdr3_aa: CASSESGVTNTEAFF; clone_size: NA; v_call: TRBV25-1; d_call: NA; j_call: TRBJ1-1
cdr3_nt: TGCGCCAGCAGCTTGGAACGGGGAGGTCAGCCCCAGCATTTT; cdr3_aa: CASSLERGGQPQHF; clone_size: NA; v_call: TRBV5-1; d_call: NA; j_call: TRBJ1-5